Listed here is a single T cell receptor beta chain. Its antigen is as yet unknown. These data belong to a study of cytomegalovirus exposure and HLA in healthy donors. The PCR used 60 Vbeta and 13 Jbeta primers. Clones were sequenced by immunoSEQ multiplex PCR, and TCRdb holds only the in-frame ones, with some missing. This listing includes 75,000 to 80,000 clones. Study findings and constraints: Among TCR sequences, most were rare, though some public TCRs appeared in many donors.

The clonotype originates from a man aged 18 to 30 in good health and CMV-seropositive. Specimen: PBMCs.

CDR3 residues: CASSLIPGQSVGEQYF. CDR3 DNA sequence: TGTGCCAGCAGTTTAATTCCCGGACAGTCAGTGGGCGAGCAGTACTTC. The chain has TRBV28 and TRBJ2-7, with D tentatively TRBD1 (6 bases). Germline CDR1 is MDHEN and CDR2 is SYDVKM. The length of the CDR3 is 16 residues. V was trimmed by 2 bases and J by 6 bases, leaving 20 bases between them. Based on the CDR3 plus reference TRBV28 and TRBJ2-7, the full variable domain is DVKVTQSSRYLVKRTGEKVFLECVQDMDHENMFWYRQDPGLGLRLIYFSYDVKMKEKGDIPEGYSVSREKKERFSLILESASTNQTSMYLCASSLIPGQSVGEQYFGPGTRLTVT.